A single TCR beta chain is shown here with its context. Antigen specificity is unknown. Assay: immunoSEQ multiplex PCR; the TCRdb copy retains only in-frame clones and omits some. The profile shows about 88,000 clones, around 85% of them singletons. The data derive from a study of OX40 agonist ivuxolimab in advanced cancers. General study points: Fewer expanded clones were found on average in CD4+ than in CD8+ T cells.

V lost 4 bases and J lost 4; bases outside the gene matches: 6. CDR3 length: 14 residues. The germline V gene encodes CDR1 SQVTM and CDR2 ANQGSEA. The receptor's source is an adult with an advanced solid tumor such as melanoma, head and neck, liver or kidney cancer. The gene calls are TRBV29-1 and TRBJ2-3, with TRBD2 matching over 9 bases. Here the sequenced sample was CD4+ or CD8+ T cells sorted from blood, taken in a trial of the OX40 agonist ivuxolimab. The CDR3 here is CSVGAGGHADTQYF. The CDR3, as DNA: TGCAGCGTTGGTGCGGGGGGGCATGCAGATACGCAGTATTTT.